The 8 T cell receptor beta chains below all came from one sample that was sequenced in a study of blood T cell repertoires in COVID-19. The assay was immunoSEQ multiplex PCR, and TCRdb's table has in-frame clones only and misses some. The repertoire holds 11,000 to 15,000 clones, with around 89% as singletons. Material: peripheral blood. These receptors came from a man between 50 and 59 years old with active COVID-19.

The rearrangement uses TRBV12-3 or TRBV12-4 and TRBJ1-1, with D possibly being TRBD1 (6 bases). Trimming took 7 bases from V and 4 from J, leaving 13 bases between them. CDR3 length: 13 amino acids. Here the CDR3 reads CASTATGRTEAFF. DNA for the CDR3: TGTGCCAGCACCGCGACAGGCCGCACTGAAGCTTTCTTT.

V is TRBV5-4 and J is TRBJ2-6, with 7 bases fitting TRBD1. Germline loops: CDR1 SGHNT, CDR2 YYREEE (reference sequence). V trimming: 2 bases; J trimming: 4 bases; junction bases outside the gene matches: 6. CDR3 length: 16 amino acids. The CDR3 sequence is CASSFSRGNGANVLTF. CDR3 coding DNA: TGTGCCAGCAGCTTTTCCAGGGGGAACGGGGCCAACGTCCTGACTTTC. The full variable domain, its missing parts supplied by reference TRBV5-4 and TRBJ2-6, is ETGVTQSPTHLIKTRGQQVTLRCSSQSGHNTVSWYQQALGQGPQFIFQYYREEENGRGNFPPRFSGLQFPNYSSELNVNALELDDSALYLCASSFSRGNGANVLTFGAGSRLTVL.

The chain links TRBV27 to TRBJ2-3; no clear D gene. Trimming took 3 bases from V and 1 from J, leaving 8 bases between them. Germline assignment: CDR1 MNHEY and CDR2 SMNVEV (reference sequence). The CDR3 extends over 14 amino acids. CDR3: CASSLRGGTDTQYF. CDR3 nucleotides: TGTGCCAGCAGTTTGAGAGGCGGCACAGATACGCAGTATTTT.

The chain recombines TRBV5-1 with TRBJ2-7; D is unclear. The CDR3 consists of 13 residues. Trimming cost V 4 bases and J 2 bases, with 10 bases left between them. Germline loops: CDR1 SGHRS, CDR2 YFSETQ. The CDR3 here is CASSPGHPYEQYF. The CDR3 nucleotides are TGCGCCAGCAGCCCCGGTCACCCCTACGAGCAGTACTTC.

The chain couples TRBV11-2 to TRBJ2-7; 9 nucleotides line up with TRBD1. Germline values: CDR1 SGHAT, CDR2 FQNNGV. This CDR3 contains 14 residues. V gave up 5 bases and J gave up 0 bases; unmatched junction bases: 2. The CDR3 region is CASSRGQGSYEQYF. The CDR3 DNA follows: TGTGCCAGCAGCCGGGGACAGGGCTCCTACGAGCAGTACTTC. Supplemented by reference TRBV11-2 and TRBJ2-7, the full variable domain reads EAGVAQSPRYKIIEKRQSVAFWCNPISGHATLYWYQQILGQGPKLLIQFQNNGVVDDSQLPKDRFSAERLKGVDSTLKIQPAKLEDSAVYLCASSRGQGSYEQYFGPGTRLTVT.

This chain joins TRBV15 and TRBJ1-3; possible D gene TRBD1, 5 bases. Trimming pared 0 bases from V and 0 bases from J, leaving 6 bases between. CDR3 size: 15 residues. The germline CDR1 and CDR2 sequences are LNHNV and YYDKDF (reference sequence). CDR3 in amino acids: CATSRDTGSGNTIYF. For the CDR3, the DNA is TGTGCCACCAGCAGAGATACAGGCTCTGGAAACACCATATATTTT.

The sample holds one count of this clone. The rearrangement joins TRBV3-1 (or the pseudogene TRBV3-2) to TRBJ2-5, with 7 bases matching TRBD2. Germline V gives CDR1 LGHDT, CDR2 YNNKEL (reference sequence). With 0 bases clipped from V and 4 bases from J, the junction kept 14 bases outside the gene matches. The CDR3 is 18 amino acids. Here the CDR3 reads CASSQELVAGDLSETQYF. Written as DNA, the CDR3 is TGTGCCAGCAGCCAAGAACTGGTGGCGGGAGATTTATCAGAGACCCAGTACTTC.

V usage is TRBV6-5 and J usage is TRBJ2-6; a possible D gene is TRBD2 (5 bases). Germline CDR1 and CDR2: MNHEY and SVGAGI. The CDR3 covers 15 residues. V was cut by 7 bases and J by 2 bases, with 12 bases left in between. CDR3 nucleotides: TGTGCCAGCAAAGGACTCCTGGCTGGGGCCAACGTCCTGACTTTC. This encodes CASKGLLAGANVLTF.